This T cell receptor beta chain was identified during a study of blood T cell repertoires in COVID-19. This CDR3 is 17 amino acids long. The ends lost 0 bases at V and 9 bases at J; junction bases unmatched: 10. CDR1 is LGHNA and CDR2 is YSLEER in the germline V gene. Data came from immunoSEQ multiplex PCR; TCRdb stores just in-frame clones and leaves some out. The sample consists of under 150,000 clones, approximately 91% of them appearing once. This chain uses TRBV4-3 with TRBJ2-1, with 11 bases that match TRBD2. The sequence was collected from a human donor in a cohort sampled during active COVID-19. Sample: peripheral blood. This CDR3 is CASSQDRRLAGGVEQFF. CDR3 nucleotides: TGCGCCAGCAGCCAAGATCGTCGATTAGCGGGAGGGGTTGAGCAGTTCTTC.